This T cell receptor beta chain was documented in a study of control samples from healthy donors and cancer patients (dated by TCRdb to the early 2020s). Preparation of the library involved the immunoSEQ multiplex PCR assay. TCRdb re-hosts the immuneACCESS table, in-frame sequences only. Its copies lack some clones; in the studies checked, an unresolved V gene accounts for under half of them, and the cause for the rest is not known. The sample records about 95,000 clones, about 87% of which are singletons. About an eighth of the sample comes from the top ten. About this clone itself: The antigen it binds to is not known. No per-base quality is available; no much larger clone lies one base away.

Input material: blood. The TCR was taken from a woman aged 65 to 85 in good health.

CDR3 loop: CAWSTDRGRGSPLHF. The nucleotide sequence reads as follows: TGTGCCTGGAGTACGGACAGGGGAAGAGGATCACCCCTCCACTTT. Recombination joined TRBV30 with TRBJ1-6, with 9 bases in between that match TRBD1. The CDR3 starts with the cysteine, ends with the phenylalanine, and has 15 residues. Only CDR3 DNA is held: 45 bases, read in frame from base 1. Ends trimmed: V by 2 bases, J by 10 bases; bases unmatched to a gene: 9. The germline V gene (reference sequence) specifies GTSNPN as CDR1 and SVGIG as CDR2.